The 12 T cell receptor beta chains presented below share a single source sample, sequenced in a study of blood T cells in healthy people across ages. Through a sample-barcoded 5' primer and a J-beta primer mix, a second PCR was run for roughly 6 to 11 cycles. TCRdb re-analysed the 5' RACE reads in MiXCR, keeping a single row per CDR3 protein. The sample contains approximately 850,000 distinct CDR3 sequences, 44% of which appear only once. Sequencing was carried out using blood. The receptors shown here come from a man aged 60-69 years in good health.

This CDR3 reads CAWSAGQGRQETQYF. The CDR3 DNA follows: TGTGCCTGGAGCGCCGGACAGGGGCGCCAAGAGACCCAGTACTTC. This chain connects TRBV30 to TRBJ2-5, with 9 bases identical to TRBD1. V lost 3 bases and J lost 1; bases outside the gene matches: 6. The V gene's germline CDR1 is GTSNPN and CDR2 SVGIG (reference sequence). This CDR3 is 15 amino acids long. The full variable domain, rest sourced from reference TRBV30 and TRBJ2-5, is SQTIHQWPATLVQPVGSPLSLECTVEGTSNPNLYWYRQAAGRGLQLLFYSVGIGQISSEVPQNLSASRPQDRQFILSSKKLLLSDSGFYLCAWSAGQGRQETQYFGPGTRLLVL.

In this sample, this clonotype turned up many times. The chain couples TRBV7-2 to TRBJ2-1; 11 bases align to TRBD2. Losses at the gene ends were 4 bases for V and 2 bases for J; bases not matched to a gene: 1. The CDR3 consists of 15 residues. Germline V gives CDR1 SGHTA, CDR2 FQGNSA. The CDR3 nucleotides read TGTGCCAGCAGCTCTAGCGGGGGGCCCTACAATGAGCAGTTCTTC. Residues: CASSSSGGPYNEQFF.

The chain employs TRBV2 and TRBJ1-2, with TRBD1 as a possible D gene (5 bases). The CDR3 is made up of 15 amino acids. V shed 6 bases and J shed 1 base, with 15 bases lying between them. Germline CDR1 SNHLY, CDR2 FYNNEI. The CDR3 DNA sequence: TGTGCCAGCAGGGAGCCTCGGGGGGATAACTATGGCTACACCTTC. Translated, it gives CASREPRGDNYGYTF.

The chain has TRBV9 and TRBJ2-7; no firm D call. Looked up from germline, CDR1 is SGDLS and CDR2 is YYNGEE. The CDR3 covers 14 residues. V shed 0 bases and J shed 1 base, with 8 bases lying between them. CDR3 region: CASSVGWQSYEQYF. The CDR3, as DNA: TGTGCCAGCAGCGTAGGCTGGCAGTCCTACGAGCAGTACTTC.

For the CDR3, the DNA is TGTGCCACCAGCCCAAACCTAGGAGATTACAATGAGCAGTTCTTC. Protein: CATSPNLGDYNEQFF. This chain uses TRBV15 with TRBJ2-1; D gene uncertain. The length of the CDR3 is 15 residues. Trimming pared 5 bases from V and 4 bases from J, leaving 15 bases between. Germline V gene sequence: CDR1 LNHNV, CDR2 YYDKDF (reference sequence).

The V and J genes are TRBV2 and TRBJ1-5; D is undetermined. The germline V gene encodes CDR1 SNHLY and CDR2 FYNNEI. V was pared by 7 bases and J by 7 bases, with 14 bases between. The CDR3 is made up of 13 amino acids. CDR3 residues: CASNMGSGQPQHF. CDR3 in DNA: TGTGCCAGCAACATGGGTTCCGGACAGCCCCAGCATTTT.

The V gene is TRBV20-1, the J gene TRBJ1-4; no clear D gene. Germline values: CDR1 DFQATT, CDR2 SNEGSKA (reference sequence). This CDR3 has 11 residues. The V end was cut by 0 bases, the J end by 11 bases, with 7 bases between. Here the CDR3 reads CSARESRKLFF. CDR3 DNA: TGCAGTGCTAGAGAGTCCAGGAAACTGTTTTTT.

The sample holds a few counts of this clonotype. The chain recombines TRBV29-1 with TRBJ2-5, with no clear D. Germline V lookup: CDR1 SQVTM, CDR2 ANQGSEA. The CDR3 extends over 14 amino acids. V was cut by 3 bases and J by 0 bases, with 11 bases left in between. DNA of the CDR3: TGCAGCGTTGATGGTTGGGTTTACCAAGAGACCCAGTACTTC. Translated, it gives CSVDGWVYQETQYF.

The chain employs TRBV9 and TRBJ2-3; TRBD2 matches at 7 bases. The CDR3 runs to 14 residues. The junction had 5 bases not matched to a gene; V was cut back by 2 bases and J by 5 bases. Germline V lookup: CDR1 SGDLS, CDR2 YYNGEE. CDR3 loop: CASSVVAGVDTQYF. DNA for the CDR3: TGTGCCAGCAGCGTCGTGGCGGGGGTAGATACGCAGTATTTT.

This clonotype occurred once. The chain is built from TRBV20-1 and TRBJ1-4, with a tentative D call TRBD1 (6 bases). Germline CDR1 is DFQATT and CDR2 is SNEGSKA (reference sequence). The CDR3 is made up of 15 amino acids. Between the trimmed V and J ends, which lost 1 base and 2 bases, there was a span of 11 bases. The DNA of the CDR3 is TGCAGTGCTAGAGTCAACAGGGACACTAATGAAAAACTGTTTTTT. Translating gives CSARVNRDTNEKLFF.

CDR3 DNA sequence: TGTGCCAGCAGCAATCCCTCGACAGGGGCTCAGTTCTTC. Translation gives CASSNPSTGAQFF. J is TRBJ2-1 and V is TRBV7-2; TRBD1 aligns across 8 bases. Per germline, CDR1 SGHTA and CDR2 FQGNSA. Trimming cost V 5 bases and J 13 bases; bases outside gene matches: 10. This CDR3 has 13 residues.

The V call is TRBV30, the J call TRBJ2-6; 7 nucleotides match TRBD1. The germline V gene encodes CDR1 GTSNPN and CDR2 SVGIG (reference sequence). There are 14 residues in the CDR3. J was trimmed by 8 bases and V by 5 bases; bases with no gene match: 9. CDR3 sequence reads: CAWRRQGTTNVLTF. The CDR3 nucleotides read TGTGCCTGGCGCCGACAGGGAACGACCAACGTCCTGACTTTC.